What follows are 10 T cell receptor beta chains derived from one specimen sequenced in a study of CD4+ T cells in melanoma (dated by TCRdb to between 2021 and 2022). Library generation was performed with the immunoSEQ multiplex PCR assay. TCRdb holds this immuneACCESS table with in-frame rearrangements only. Some clones are missing; in checked studies, unresolved V genes explain under half, and the rest has no known cause. This sample holds 110,000 to 150,000 clones; about nine tenths were observed only once. About 1.5% of the sample goes to the ten largest clones. These receptors were taken from a human donor with melanoma.

J is TRBJ1-1 and V is TRBV18; 7 bases fit TRBD1. The CDR3 sequence is 13 residues long. V was clipped by 6 bases and J by 3 bases; unmatched bases: 4. The germline V gene encodes CDR1 KGHSH and CDR2 LQKENI. CDR3 amino acids: CASSLTGDTEAFF. The CDR3 DNA sequence: TGTGCCAGCTCGCTCACAGGGGACACTGAAGCTTTCTTT.

V usage is TRBV29-1 and J usage is TRBJ2-7, with 8 nucleotides matching TRBD2. With 6 bases clipped from V and 2 bases from J, the junction kept 9 bases outside the gene matches. The germline V gene encodes CDR1 SQVTM and CDR2 ANQGSEA. This CDR3 has 14 amino acids. The CDR3 loop is CSVLEIAGPYEQYF. CDR3 nucleotides: TGCAGCGTCTTGGAAATAGCGGGGCCCTACGAGCAGTACTTC.

Only one count was recorded for this clone. The chain employs TRBV6-1 and TRBJ1-1, with D possibly matching TRBD1 (5 bases). CDR3 length: 16 residues. V lost 3 bases and J 5 bases, leaving 19 bases between the germline ends. Germline V gene sequence: CDR1 MNHNS, CDR2 SASEGT. For the CDR3, the DNA is TGTGCCAGCAGTGAGCTCCGGGGCCAACCTGGGACTGAAGCTTTCTTT. Its protein product is CASSELRGQPGTEAFF.

The chain links TRBV30 to TRBJ1-2; D is unresolved. CDR1 is GTSNPN and CDR2 is SVGIG in the germline V gene (reference sequence). The length of the CDR3 is 10 residues. Between the trimmed V and J ends, which lost 4 bases and 7 bases, there was a span of 7 bases. CDR3 DNA: TGTGCCTGGATGGCAGTTGGCTACACCTTC. Protein: CAWMAVGYTF.

CDR3 DNA: TGTGCCAGCAGCATATCTAATTCACCCCTCCACTTT. Translated, it gives CASSISNSPLHF. The chain joins TRBV11-2 to TRBJ1-6; no reliable D call. Trimming took 5 bases from V and 6 from J, leaving 5 bases between them. Per germline, CDR1 SGHAT and CDR2 FQNNGV. The CDR3 runs to 12 residues.

This clone was seen only once. V is TRBV7-9 and J is TRBJ1-1, with a tentative D call TRBD1 (5 bases). Germline V gives CDR1 SEHNR, CDR2 FQNEAQ (reference sequence). The CDR3 contains 13 residues. V was clipped by 3 bases and J by 2 bases, with 7 bases between them. CDR3 residues: CASSFDSNTEAFF. CDR3 coding DNA: TGTGCCAGCAGCTTCGACAGTAACACTGAAGCTTTCTTT.

The chain has TRBV29-1 and TRBJ2-7; D unresolved. The CDR3 spans 11 residues. Germline assignment: CDR1 SQVTM and CDR2 ANQGSEA. Trimming cost V 6 bases and J 4 bases, with 10 bases left between them. CDR3 sequence reads: CSVTVTYEQYF. For the CDR3, the DNA is TGCAGCGTCACAGTAACATACGAGCAGTACTTC.

With regard to this clone: The same CDR3 is also encoded by other DNA sequences in this sample. The chain links TRBV18 to TRBJ2-3; D is undetermined. The CDR3 is 13 amino acids. Trimming removed 3 bases at V and 0 bases at J, with 4 bases between. In germline, CDR1 is KGHSH, CDR2 LQKENI. CDR3 in DNA: TGTGCCAGCTCACCTCCGAGCACAGATACGCAGTATTTT. This encodes CASSPPSTDTQYF.

This clone was detected only once. This sequence joins TRBV6-4 and TRBJ1-1; no definite D call. Germline V lookup: CDR1 MRHNA, CDR2 SNTAGT. Trimming shortened V by 2 bases and J by 4 bases, and 8 bases separated the two germline ends. This CDR3 has 13 amino acids. CDR3 in DNA: TGTGCCAGCAGTGACCTCCCTGGCACTGAAGCTTTCTTT. It is translated as CASSDLPGTEAFF.

The rearrangement links TRBV6-5 to TRBJ1-1; 7 bases align to TRBD1. The germline CDR1 and CDR2 sequences are MNHEY and SVGAGI. V trimming: 0 bases; J trimming: 3 bases; junction bases outside the gene matches: 4. This CDR3 region has 15 residues. The CDR3 protein is CASSYSAGGDTEAFF. Written as DNA, the CDR3 is TGTGCCAGCAGTTACTCGGCAGGGGGGGACACTGAAGCTTTCTTT.